This TCR beta chain was documented in a study of T cell clones after liver transplantation. Study background: Timepoints were pre-transplant, pre-withdrawal, and after withdrawal was completed or failed.

CDR1 and CDR2 from the germline V gene are SNHLY and FYNNEI. The CDR3 is 14 residues long. Trimming left V 7 bases short and J 2 bases short, with 15 bases between. Here immunoSEQ multiplex PCR was the method, and the copy in TCRdb shows in-frame clones only, minus some. The table has nearly 45,000 clones, about 82% seen once. The sequence derives from a human patient who received a liver transplant. The graft donor may have given rise to some T cells. This material consisted of CD4+ T cells from blood, taken 24 months after liver transplant. The V and J genes are TRBV2 and TRBJ2-7; D possibly corresponds to TRBD2 (5 bases). CDR3 sequence: CASTPGLNTYEQYF. DNA for the CDR3: TGTGCCAGCACCCCAGGACTGAACACCTACGAGCAGTACTTC.